What follows are 6 T cell receptor beta chains derived from one specimen sequenced in a study of molecular identifiers for immune sequencing clone quantification (dated by TCRdb to the late 2010s). Receptors were amplified or captured by PCR. The instrument given in TCRdb is NextSeq 500. The public reads were quality trimmed at Q25 with fastp and then assembled into clones with MiXCR by TCRdb, keeping productive beta chains. Rows with a matching CDR3 protein are joined into one entry that keeps the most common DNA and genes. The sample includes some 580,000 distinct CDR3 sequences, with around 25% observed a single time. The ten top clones hold 0.78% of the sample. Sequenced: naive CD8+ T cells from blood, with Jurkat cell RNA spiked in. The cell subset or site label, as the study defines it: FACS-sorted CD8+CD4-CCR7+CD45RA+ naive T cells. The receptors derive from a human donor in good health. Some libraries in this study had Jurkat cell RNA spiked in.

The chain's CDR3 is CASSSRLADTYNEQFF. The CDR3 nucleotides are TGTGCCAGCAGCTCCCGACTAGCCGACACCTACAATGAGCAGTTCTTC. The gene calls are TRBV9 and TRBJ2-1, with TRBD2 matching 7 bases. Germline-derived CDR1 and CDR2 are SGDLS and YYNGEE. V lost 4 bases and J lost 2; bases outside the gene matches: 9. This CDR3 contains 16 residues.

This clonotype was seen more than once but under ten times. The chain combines TRBV5-1 with TRBJ1-1, with 9 bases aligning to TRBD1. The CDR3 covers 13 residues. Germline trimming cut 4 bases from V and 7 bases from J; bases unmatched to any gene: 5. CDR1 is SGHRS and CDR2 is YFSETQ in the germline V gene. The CDR3: CASSIGQGYEAFF. CDR3 nucleotide sequence: TGCGCCAGCAGCATAGGACAGGGGTATGAAGCTTTCTTT.

This clonotype was counted ten times or more. V is TRBV7-2 and J is TRBJ2-5; 9 nucleotides match TRBD2. V was pared by 3 bases and J by 1 base, with 3 bases of the junction left unmatched. Germline V gene sequence: CDR1 SGHTA, CDR2 FQGNSA. The CDR3 contains 15 residues. The CDR3 spells CASSFASGTQETQYF. CDR3 nucleotides: TGTGCCAGCAGCTTCGCTAGCGGGACCCAAGAGACCCAGTACTTC.

This clonotype was observed at least ten times. The gene calls are TRBV20-1 and TRBJ2-3; TRBD2 agrees at 9 bases. V dropped 3 bases and J dropped 2; count of bases not matched to a gene: 3. The CDR3 has 14 residues. CDR1 and CDR2 from the germline V gene are DFQATT and SNEGSKA (reference sequence). The CDR3 here is CSASLAGVTDTQYF. Here the CDR3 DNA reads TGCAGTGCTAGTTTAGCGGGGGTCACAGATACGCAGTATTTT.

Concerning this clonotype itself: One end of the junction varies from germline; a read error may be responsible. The chain carries TRBV11-2 and TRBJ1-2, with 7 bases lining up with TRBD1. Germline-derived CDR1 and CDR2 are SGHAT and FQNNGV. This CDR3 has 14 amino acids. The CDR3 DNA reads as TGTGCCAGCAGCTTAGTAGGGGGCAGCGATGGCTACTCCTTC. Amino acids: CASSLVGGSDGYSF.

This clonotype has a count of ten or more. The chain recombines TRBV4-1 with TRBJ2-5, with 11 bases identical to TRBD2. The CDR3 runs 20 residues. With V trimmed by 0 bases and J by 1 base, 13 bases remained unmatched. Germline-derived CDR1 and CDR2 are MGHRA and YSYEKL. CDR3 DNA: TGCGCCAGCAGCCAAGATCTAACCGAACCGGGACTAGCGGCCCAAGAGACCCAGTACTTC. Its protein product is CASSQDLTEPGLAAQETQYF.